This T cell receptor beta chain was captured in a study of PD-L1 blockade in urothelial cancer. This CDR3 is 14 amino acids long. The trim removed 5 bases at V and 4 bases at J, leaving 1 base unmatched. Germline lookup yields CDR1 SEHNR and CDR2 FQNEAQ (reference sequence). PCRs each included synthetic TCR analog templates spiked in. Some clones are missing from TCRdb's copy, which holds only in-frame ones; the method was immunoSEQ multiplex PCR. The sample lists 87,000 or so clones, 84% occurring once. This clone was found once. The target antigen is unknown. Time point noted: pretreatment peripheral blood. Per patient, between 1 and 8 samples were collected at pretreatment and on-treatment time points. Findings of the study overall: In blood sampled pretreatment, TCR clonality below the median predicted better survival.

This chain joins TRBV7-9 and TRBJ2-7; 14 bases align to TRBD2. The receptor was derived from a man in his 60s with urothelial cancer. The sample was PBMCs, taken around atezolizumab (anti-PD-L1) treatment. CDR3 region: CASSGLAGGYEQYF. CDR3 DNA sequence: TGTGCCAGCAGCGGACTAGCGGGAGGTTACGAGCAGTACTTC.